Listed here are 29 T cell receptor beta chains from one sample, sequenced in a study of blood T cell repertoires in COVID-19. Measured with immunoSEQ multiplex PCR; TCRdb has only the in-frame clones, and not every one. The table lists 150,000 to 200,000 clones, around 80% of them singletons. Sequencing was carried out using peripheral blood. These receptor sequences come from a man between 60 and 70 years old with acute or convalescent COVID-19.

The genes are TRBV18 and TRBJ1-4, with D perhaps TRBD1 (5 bases). Trimming took off 3 bases at V and 11 bases at J, with 13 bases between the two ends. Per germline, CDR1 KGHSH and CDR2 LQKENI. The CDR3 has 13 amino acids. CDR3 loop: CASSPSRADKLFF. The CDR3 DNA follows: TGTGCCAGCTCACCGAGCAGGGCAGACAAACTGTTTTTT. Full variable domain (outside the CDR3, taken from reference TRBV18 and TRBJ1-4): NAGVMQNPRHLVRRRGQEARLRCSPMKGHSHVYWYRQLPEEGLKFMVYLQKENIIDESGMPKERFSAEFPKEGPSILRIQQVVRGDSAAYFCASSPSRADKLFFGSGTQLSVL.

V is TRBV2 and J is TRBJ1-2, with 8 bases matching TRBD1. This CDR3 is built from 15 residues. CDR1 SNHLY and CDR2 FYNNEI come from the germline V gene. J lost 5 bases, V lost 3 bases, and 8 bases had no gene match. For the CDR3, the DNA is TGTGCCAGCAGTGACCGGGACAGGAATTATTATGGCTACACCTTC. It specifies CASSDRDRNYYGYTF.

V gene TRBV29-1 combines with J gene TRBJ2-7; 9 bases align to TRBD1. This CDR3 is built from 14 residues. The V and J ends lost 4 bases and 4 bases, in that order; junction bases with no gene match: 8. Germline lookup yields CDR1 SQVTM and CDR2 ANQGSEA. The CDR3 spells CSVVAGTGSYEQYF. The CDR3 region has the DNA TGCAGCGTTGTAGCCGGGACAGGGTCTTACGAGCAGTACTTC.

The V gene is TRBV25-1, the J gene TRBJ2-2, with 7 nucleotides matching TRBD1. CDR3 size: 15 residues. V lost 0 bases, J lost 6 bases, and 4 bases stayed unmatched. Germline V lookup: CDR1 MGHDK, CDR2 SYGVNS. The CDR3 sequence is CASSEYDRESGELFF. In DNA, the CDR3 is TGTGCCAGCAGTGAATATGACAGGGAGTCCGGGGAGCTGTTTTTT.

The rearrangement joins TRBV28 to TRBJ2-7, with D possibly matching TRBD1 (5 bases). There are 13 residues in the CDR3. Looked up from germline, CDR1 is MDHEN and CDR2 is SYDVKM. Trimming shortened V by 6 bases and J by 0 bases, and 9 bases separated the two germline ends. CDR3 bases: TGTGCCAGCAGAGTCAGGGACTCCTACGAGCAGTACTTC. It is translated as CASRVRDSYEQYF.

The chain employs TRBV5-1 and TRBJ2-1; tentative D call: TRBD1 (5 bases). This CDR3 is 13 amino acids long. In germline, CDR1 is SGHRS, CDR2 YFSETQ. V was shortened by 4 bases and J by 5 bases, with 10 bases between the two germline ends. This chain's CDR3 is CASSVTANNEQFF. DNA of the CDR3: TGCGCCAGCAGCGTGACAGCAAACAATGAGCAGTTCTTC.

The chain combines TRBV19 with TRBJ2-1, with D perhaps TRBD2 (6 bases). Germline CDR1 and CDR2: LNHDA and SQIVND (reference sequence). The CDR3 consists of 17 residues. The ends were cut back, 2 bases at V and 4 bases at J, with 18 bases in the middle. CDR3 nucleotide sequence: TGTGCCAGTAGTATAAAGTGGCGAGGGGCGGGGTACAATGAGCAGTTCTTC. It codes for CASSIKWRGAGYNEQFF. The variable domain in full, with the rest retrieved from reference TRBV19 and TRBJ2-1, is DGGITQSPKYLFRKEGQNVTLSCEQNLNHDAMYWYRQDPGQGLRLIYYSQIVNDFQKGDIAEGYSVSREKKESFPLTVTSAQKNPTAFYLCASSIKWRGAGYNEQFFGPGTRLTVL.

The chain carries TRBV10-3 and TRBJ1-2; TRBD1 is a possible D gene (5 bases). The CDR3 extends over 14 amino acids. The germline V gene encodes CDR1 ENHRY and CDR2 SYGVKD. V shed 5 bases and J shed 4 bases, with 14 bases lying between them. For the CDR3, the DNA is TGTGCCATCAGTTCCCGGACACCCAGCTATGGCTACACCTTC. This codes for CAISSRTPSYGYTF.

This CDR3 is CSARTGEGYTF. The CDR3 coding sequence is TGCAGTGCTAGGACAGGGGAAGGCTACACCTTC. The chain uses TRBV20-1 and TRBJ1-2; 8 nucleotides align to TRBD1. There are 11 residues in the CDR3. Per the germline V gene, CDR1 is DFQATT and CDR2 is SNEGSKA (reference sequence). With 3 bases clipped from V and 8 bases from J, the junction kept 2 bases outside the gene matches.

The chain uses TRBV9 and TRBJ2-7; D perhaps matches TRBD2 (5 bases). Germline CDR1 and CDR2: SGDLS and YYNGEE. Trimming took off 0 bases at V and 0 bases at J, with 13 bases between the two ends. The CDR3 has 16 residues. CDR3 protein: CASSVDITAGSYEQYF. DNA of the CDR3: TGTGCCAGCAGCGTAGACATTACGGCGGGCTCCTACGAGCAGTACTTC.

V usage is TRBV6-5 and J usage is TRBJ1-5, with no clear D. The V gene lost 7 bases and the J gene lost 3 bases, with 10 bases spanning the gap. The CDR3 has 13 residues. CDR1 and CDR2 (germline): MNHEY, SVGAGI. The CDR3 DNA reads as TGTGCCAGCACGAGGGAGCTCAATCAGCCCCAGCATTTT. Translation gives CASTRELNQPQHF.

The J gene is TRBJ1-4, the V gene TRBV3-1 (or the pseudogene TRBV3-2); 7 nucleotides line up with TRBD1. Per germline, CDR1 LGHDT and CDR2 YNNKEL (reference sequence). After removal of 6 bases from V and 5 bases from J, the junction contained 9 bases not matched to a gene. There are 15 residues in the CDR3. This CDR3 reads CASRLTDRVNEKLFF. In DNA, the CDR3 is TGTGCCAGCAGACTTACCGACAGGGTAAATGAAAAACTGTTTTTT.

The chain carries TRBV30 and TRBJ1-4; D is unclear. Between the trimmed V and J ends, which lost 0 bases and 7 bases, there was a span of 3 bases. Germline lookup yields CDR1 GTSNPN and CDR2 SVGIG (reference sequence). The CDR3 consists of 11 residues. The chain's CDR3 is CAWSVAEKLFF. CDR3 in DNA: TGTGCCTGGAGTGTGGCTGAAAAACTGTTTTTT.

V usage is TRBV6-5 and J usage is TRBJ2-2; 9 bases match TRBD1. This CDR3 has 13 amino acids. The germline V gene has CDR1 MNHEY and CDR2 SVGAGI. V gave up 6 bases and J gave up 7 bases; unmatched junction bases: 3. The CDR3: CASRTGGVGELFF. CDR3 nucleotide sequence: TGTGCCAGCAGGACAGGGGGTGTCGGGGAGCTGTTTTTT.

The J gene is TRBJ2-7, the V gene TRBV5-6, with D possibly matching TRBD1 (5 bases). Germline V CDR1 and CDR2: SGHDT, YYEEEE. The CDR3 covers 13 residues. Trimming cost V 3 bases and J 2 bases, with 9 bases left between them. CDR3 nucleotide sequence: TGTGCCAGCAGCTCCGACAGAGCCTACGAGCAGTACTTC. Its protein product is CASSSDRAYEQYF.

Concerning this clone itself: Different DNA sequences within this sample yield the same CDR3. The CDR3 is CASSDKRGNTDTQYF. The DNA of the CDR3 is TGTGCCAGCAGTGACAAGCGGGGGAACACAGATACGCAGTATTTT. The chain uses TRBV6-4 and TRBJ2-3, with 8 bases that match TRBD2. The CDR3 spans 15 residues. The J segment lost 2 bases and the V segment lost 2 bases, leaving 3 bases of the junction unmatched. Looked up from germline, CDR1 is MRHNA and CDR2 is SNTAGT.

The chain joins TRBV29-1 to TRBJ2-7, with D possibly being TRBD1 (6 bases). This CDR3 has 14 residues. Trimming stripped 2 bases from V and 3 bases from J, with 14 bases between. The V gene's germline CDR1 is SQVTM and CDR2 ANQGSEA. The CDR3 reads CSVELGARGYEQYF. The CDR3 coding sequence is TGCAGCGTTGAATTGGGGGCCAGGGGCTACGAGCAGTACTTC.

This clone was seen a single time. The chain combines TRBV6-2 or TRBV6-3 with TRBJ2-1; D gene uncertain. Germline loops: CDR1 MNHEY, CDR2 SVGEGT. This CDR3 is 13 amino acids long. The V end was cut by 2 bases, the J end by 3 bases, with 5 bases between. The CDR3 nucleotides are TGTGCCAGCAGTTACGACATCTACAATGAGCAGTTCTTC. It specifies CASSYDIYNEQFF.

This chain uses TRBV6-5 with TRBJ2-7; tentatively, D is TRBD2 (5 bases). The CDR3 totals 12 residues. Between the trimmed V and J ends, which lost 2 bases and 6 bases, there was a span of 8 bases. Germline V lookup: CDR1 MNHEY, CDR2 SVGAGI. The CDR3 DNA is TGTGCCAGCAGTTACGCGGGTACCGAGCAGTACTTC. Translated, it gives CASSYAGTEQYF.

The rearrangement uses TRBV9 and TRBJ1-5; D is ambiguous. This CDR3 contains 13 residues. Trimming shortened V by 0 bases and J by 5 bases, and 6 bases separated the two germline ends. Germline V lookup: CDR1 SGDLS, CDR2 YYNGEE. The CDR3 is CASSVGVDQPQHF. As DNA, the CDR3 is TGTGCCAGCAGCGTAGGAGTCGATCAGCCCCAGCATTTT.

This clone appeared once. The chain carries TRBV2 and TRBJ2-1; 7 bases map to TRBD1. The CDR3 consists of 16 residues. Germline CDR1 is SNHLY and CDR2 is FYNNEI. Germline trimming cut 0 bases from V and 6 bases from J; bases unmatched to any gene: 8. The CDR3 sequence: CASSEAPGGMGNEQFF. The DNA of the CDR3 is TGTGCCAGCAGTGAAGCGCCAGGGGGAATGGGCAATGAGCAGTTCTTC. The full variable domain, with the rest looked up from reference TRBV2 and TRBJ2-1, is EPEVTQTPSHQVTQMGQEVILRCVPISNHLYFYWYRQILGQKVEFLVSFYNNEISEKSEIFDDQFSVERPDGSNFTLKIRSTKLEDSAMYFCASSEAPGGMGNEQFFGPGTRLTVL.

The chain employs TRBV12-5 and TRBJ2-3, with D tentatively TRBD2 (6 bases). This CDR3 has 14 amino acids. Germline CDR1 LGHNT, CDR2 FRNRAP. V lost 8 bases to trimming and J lost 2 bases, with 14 bases between them. Here the CDR3 reads CASRPGANTDTQYF. CDR3 DNA: TGTGCTAGTAGACCGGGAGCGAACACAGATACGCAGTATTTT.

The chain carries TRBV5-1 and TRBJ2-5, with 11 bases lining up with TRBD1. Trimming at V came to 4 bases and at J to 5 bases, leaving 7 bases not matched to a gene. This CDR3 contains 15 residues. Germline V gene lookup returns CDR1 SGHRS and CDR2 YFSETQ. The chain's CDR3 is CASSPGQGVTETQYF. For the CDR3, the DNA is TGCGCCAGCAGCCCGGGACAGGGGGTGACGGAGACCCAGTACTTC.

The chain recombines TRBV5-6 with TRBJ1-1; D call uncertain. V was cut by 0 bases and J by 10 bases, with 13 bases left in between. The CDR3 loop spans 13 amino acids. Germline CDR1 is SGHDT and CDR2 is YYEEEE. CDR3 residues: CASSLVEGSGAFF. The DNA of the CDR3 is TGTGCCAGCAGCTTGGTTGAGGGATCGGGAGCTTTCTTT.

This clone was observed a single time. This chain connects TRBV5-1 to TRBJ2-7, with D maybe TRBD1 (5 bases). Germline V gene data show CDR1 as SGHRS and CDR2 as YFSETQ. CDR3 length equals 14 residues. V was clipped by 3 bases and J by 3 bases, with 13 bases between them. This CDR3 reads CASSSNPGYYEQYF. CDR3 DNA sequence: TGCGCCAGCAGCTCGAACCCAGGGTACTACGAGCAGTACTTC.

This chain uses TRBV30 with TRBJ1-5, with 10 bases aligning to TRBD1. This CDR3 has 15 amino acids. Germline V gives CDR1 GTSNPN, CDR2 SVGIG (reference sequence). The V and J ends lost 0 bases and 5 bases, in that order; junction bases with no gene match: 4. The CDR3 nucleotides are TGTGCCTGGAGTGTACCCGGGACAGGGGATCAGCCCCAGCATTTT. This gives the protein CAWSVPGTGDQPQHF.

The CDR3 nucleotides read TGTGCCAGCAGCCCTCGGGACAGATCCTACGAGCAGTACTTC. Protein product: CASSPRDRSYEQYF. The chain joins TRBV7-8 to TRBJ2-7, with 7 bases fitting TRBD1. Germline values: CDR1 SGHVS, CDR2 FQNEAQ. Trimming took 5 bases from V and 1 from J; bases not matched to a gene: 5. This CDR3 has 14 residues.

The J gene is TRBJ2-1, the V gene TRBV10-2; D call uncertain. With 7 bases removed from V and 4 bases from J, the gap between germline ends came to 5 bases. From germline, CDR1 is WSHSY and CDR2 SAAADI. The CDR3 sequence is 11 residues long. This CDR3 is CASIFYNEQFF. DNA of the CDR3: TGCGCCAGCATATTTTACAATGAGCAGTTCTTC.

This sequence joins TRBV2 and TRBJ1-2, with 8 bases matching TRBD1. The J segment lost 7 bases and the V segment lost 6 bases, leaving 4 bases of the junction unmatched. The CDR3 contains 12 residues. CDR1 and CDR2 from the germline V gene are SNHLY and FYNNEI. DNA of the CDR3: TGTGCCAGCAGCCCCGACAGGGGTGGCTACACCTTC. Protein product: CASSPDRGGYTF.